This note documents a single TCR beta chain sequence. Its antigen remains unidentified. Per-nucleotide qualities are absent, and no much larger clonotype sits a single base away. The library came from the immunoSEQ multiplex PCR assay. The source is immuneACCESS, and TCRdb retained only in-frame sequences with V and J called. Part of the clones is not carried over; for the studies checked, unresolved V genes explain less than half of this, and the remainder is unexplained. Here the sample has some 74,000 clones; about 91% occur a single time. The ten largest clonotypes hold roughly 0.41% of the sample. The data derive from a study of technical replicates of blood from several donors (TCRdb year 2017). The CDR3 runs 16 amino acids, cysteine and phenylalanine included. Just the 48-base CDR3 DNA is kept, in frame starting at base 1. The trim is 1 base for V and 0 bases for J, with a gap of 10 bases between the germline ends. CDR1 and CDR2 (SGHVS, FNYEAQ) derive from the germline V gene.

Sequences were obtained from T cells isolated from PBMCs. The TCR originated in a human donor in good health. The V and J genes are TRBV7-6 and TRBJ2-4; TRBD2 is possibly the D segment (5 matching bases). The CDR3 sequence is CASSLGRGLAKNIQYF. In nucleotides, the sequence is TGTGCCAGCAGCTTAGGTCGGGGTCTAGCCAAAAACATTCAGTACTTC.